This entry lists 5 T cell receptor beta chains sequenced from one sample in a study of blood T cell repertoires in COVID-19. The protocol was immunoSEQ multiplex PCR, while the TCRdb copy is restricted to in-frame clones and leaves out a portion. The table records some 70,000 clones, less than 90% of them present only once. Specimen: peripheral blood. The receptors originated from a man aged 50 or older with COVID-19, enrolled during active disease.

J is TRBJ2-5 and V is TRBV7-2; 11 bases map to TRBD1. CDR1 is SGHTA and CDR2 is FQGNSA in the germline V gene. J gave up 5 bases and V 5 bases, and 7 bases lay outside the gene matches. The CDR3 sequence is 15 residues long. The chain's CDR3 is CASSAWDRGYETQYF. The CDR3 DNA reads as TGTGCCAGCAGCGCATGGGACAGGGGGTACGAGACCCAGTACTTC.

The V and J genes are TRBV5-5 and TRBJ1-4, with D unresolved. This CDR3 comprises 15 residues. Germline V CDR1 and CDR2: SGHKS, YYEKEE (reference sequence). Between the trimmed V and J ends, which lost 0 bases and 8 bases, there was a span of 14 bases. CDR3 loop: CASSLDSGIKEKLFF. In nucleotides, the CDR3 is TGTGCCAGCAGCTTGGACAGTGGAATTAAGGAAAAACTGTTTTTT.

This clone was counted a single time. This chain connects TRBV5-4 to TRBJ2-1, with D possibly being TRBD2 (6 bases). V lost 5 bases and J 10 bases, leaving 22 bases between the germline ends. Germline values: CDR1 SGHNT, CDR2 YYREEE (reference sequence). This CDR3 is built from 15 residues. The DNA for the CDR3 is TGTGCCAGCAGGGCCGGGACTGATTTTGGTGTCGAGCAGTTCTTC. Translation gives CASRAGTDFGVEQFF.

This clone was seen only once. The rearrangement joins TRBV6-5 to TRBJ2-1; D ambiguous. The V gene's germline CDR1 is MNHEY and CDR2 SVGAGI. V was cut by 11 bases and J by 6 bases, with 20 bases left in between. The CDR3 consists of 14 residues. The CDR3 DNA reads as TGTGCCGGTGAGAGCAGAGGATTGCCCAATGAGCAGTTCTTC. This gives the protein CAGESRGLPNEQFF.

The rearrangement uses TRBV15 and TRBJ1-1; no definite D call. The germline V gene encodes CDR1 LNHNV and CDR2 YYDKDF (reference sequence). V was trimmed by 0 bases and J by 7 bases, leaving 9 bases between them. The CDR3 is 13 residues long. The CDR3 region is CATSRDRVLEAFF. CDR3 nucleotide sequence: TGTGCCACCAGCAGAGATCGGGTTCTTGAAGCTTTCTTT.